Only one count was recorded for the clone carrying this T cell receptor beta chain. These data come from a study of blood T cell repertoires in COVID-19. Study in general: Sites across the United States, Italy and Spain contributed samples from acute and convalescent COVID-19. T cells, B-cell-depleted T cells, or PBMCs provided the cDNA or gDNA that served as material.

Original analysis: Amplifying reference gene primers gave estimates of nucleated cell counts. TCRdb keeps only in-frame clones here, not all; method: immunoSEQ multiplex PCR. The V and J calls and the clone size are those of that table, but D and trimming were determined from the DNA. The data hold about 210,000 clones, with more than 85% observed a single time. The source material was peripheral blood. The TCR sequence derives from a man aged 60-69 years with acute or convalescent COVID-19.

The CDR3 sequence is CASSSPQGNGYTF. The CDR3 region has the DNA TGTGCCAGCAGTTCGCCCCAGGGAAATGGCTACACCTTC. The chain employs TRBV27 and TRBJ1-2; maybe TRBD1 (5 bases). Germline CDR1 reads MNHEY; CDR2 reads SMNVEV (reference sequence). V lost 4 bases to trimming and J lost 6 bases, with 12 bases between them. The CDR3 has 13 amino acids.